This T cell receptor beta chain was recorded in a study of cytomegalovirus exposure and HLA in healthy donors. In regard to this clone: The antigen is unknown. At one of its ends the junction is not consistent with the germline gene, which may arise from a read error.

Notes on the study in general: Confirmation in vitro established that a few CMV-associated chains were specific for CMV antigens. Later analysis identified 15,000 to 20,000 TCR beta sequences associated with HLA alleles, using a false discovery rate threshold of 0.05. When analyzed later, a missense DCLRE1C variant was found to be linked to TCR beta V- and J-gene trimming.

Amplification used 60 Vbeta primers and 13 Jbeta primers. Sequencing used immunoSEQ multiplex PCR; TCRdb keeps in-frame clones, though not all of them. This table has about 130,000 clones, roughly 78% appearing once. Sequences were obtained from PBMCs. The clonotype originates from a man aged 30 to 39 in good health and CMV-seropositive.

In DNA form, the CDR3 reads TGTGCCAGCAGCTACCGGACAGGGCCACTTTATGCCTACACCTTC. It encodes CASSYRTGPLYAYTF. V gene TRBV5-4 combines with J gene TRBJ1-2; TRBD1 matches at 8 bases. Germline lookup yields CDR1 SGHNT and CDR2 YYREEE (reference sequence). The CDR3 consists of 15 residues.